The TCR beta chain under discussion was sequenced for a study of blood T cell repertoires in COVID-19. V lost 5 bases and J lost 3, with 16 bases in between. The CDR3 runs to 16 residues. CDR1 is PRHDT and CDR2 is FYEKMQ in the germline V gene (reference sequence). In the source study's methods: Amplified reference gene primers provided the basis for estimating nucleated cell counts. The protocol was immunoSEQ multiplex PCR, while the TCRdb copy is restricted to in-frame clones and leaves out a portion. The V and J calls and clone size are taken from that table; D and trimming were inferred from the DNA. This table holds 65,000 to 85,000 clones, 65% to 90% found once. Patients at the Seattle site were enrolled during active infection and followed longitudinally.

The V call is TRBV13, the J call TRBJ1-4, with a weak D call TRBD1 (5 bases). The sequence derives from a man older than 75 with COVID-19, enrolled during active disease. The source material was peripheral blood. The CDR3 loop reads CASSPAGPNPNEKLFF. As DNA, the CDR3 is TGTGCCAGCAGCCCCGCAGGGCCCAACCCTAATGAAAAACTGTTTTTT.